The subject of this entry is one TCR beta chain. Its specific antigen is unknown. The DNA ends 3 residues before the CDR3 does, and the rest of the CDR3 is filled in from the germline J gene. Every participant had a single incident cervical HPV16 infection, and prevalent HPV16 infections were excluded. Cervical HPV DNA was detected by MY09/MY11 PCR and genotyped by dot-blot hybridization. Fifteen mL of heparinized blood were centrifuged, and the buffy coat was aliquoted, frozen at -30°C, then stored at -80°C. QIAGEN kits were used to extract genomic DNA from the buffy coat specimens. The CDR3 measures 14 amino acids from cysteine to phenylalanine. Of the CDR3's DNA, 33 bases were read; they are in frame from base 1. V sheds 2 bases and J sheds 3 bases, leaving 8 bases between their ends. The immunoSEQ assay used multiplex PCR to amplify TCR beta CDR3 regions from an average of roughly 1,200 ng of genomic DNA per sample. To correct primer bias, the assay used a complete synthetic TCR repertoire to set an amplification baseline. The amplicons were sequenced on the Illumina platform. As for how the authors treated the data: Error correction of the sequences involved clustering with frequency ratios plus a modified nearest-neighbor algorithm, after which the sequences were analyzed in the immunoSEQ Analyzer using IMGT gene definitions. At each rarefaction depth, TCR richness and evenness were averaged across 20 rarefaction repeats, and samples with fewer sequences than that depth were excluded. Wilcoxon rank sum tests with FDR correction were used to compare relative abundances of V, D and J genes between the groups. In the blinded duplicates, the intraclass correlation was 95.6% for TCR richness and averaged about 79% across roughly 70 gene segments. This is the immuneACCESS table as TCRdb keeps it, with only in-frame sequences that have V and J called. A part of the clones is gone; compared with another copy, unresolved V genes explain less than half, and the rest is unexplained. V, J and clone size were drawn from that table, and D and trimming were deduced from the DNA. For this sample, the table gives around 35,000 clones. More than 1.2% of the sample lies in the top ten.

This specimen comes from a study of T cells in women clearing cervical HPV infection (dated by TCRdb to between 2017 and 2018). Context from the whole study: The cases were 20 to 30 women with histologically confirmed HPV16-related CIN3 or worse, and 2 of those women had invasive cancers. Controls were 25 women whose single incident HPV16 infection cleared within 12 months without precancer or cancer developing. Blood from cases was drawn at the visit where the lesion was first identified, while blood from controls was drawn once the infection was no longer detected. Among cases, blood sampling occurred a median of roughly 150 days after lesion detection, with an interquartile range of about 85 to 200 days. Since HLA typing was available for only a few women, HLA type could not be ruled out as a confounder. Nested within Costa Rica's Guanacaste HPV Natural History Study, an exploratory proof-of-principle case-control study compared TCR repertoires across cervical HPV16 outcomes. Cases were matched to controls by age within five years and by the year the sample was collected. Cases had a median age of about 35 years and controls had a median age of approximately 40, with no significant differences in baseline characteristics. The parent cohort enrolled about 10,000 women aged 18 or older in Guanacaste, Costa Rica, in 1993 to 1994 and followed the women for around 7 years. Quality controls consisted of five blinded duplicates per group, for a total of about 60 samples made up of about 50 participants and about ten replicates.

The study at large found these results: Significantly higher TCR repertoire richness was observed in CIN3+ cases than in controls across sequencing depths, whereas no difference in evenness was found. Random forest classifiers that combined richness and V gene abundances separated cases from controls with an estimated AUC of around 0.8. T-cell numbers per sample were unknown, so richness differences could reflect varying T-cell content rather than repertoire biology. Cases had lower TRBV6-7 relative abundance than controls (about 0.099% versus 0.16%; Bonferroni P = 0.0008). Whether associations preceded infection or resulted from infection could not be shown with the cross-sectional design, and effector/memory subsets and HPV-specific T cells were not isolated.

This TCR was sampled from a woman between 18 and 69 years old with a cervical HPV16 infection that either progressed to CIN3+ or cleared (not recorded which). The chain links TRBV23-1 with TRBJ1-5; the D gene is perhaps TRBD1, on 6 matching bases. TRBV23-1 is an open reading frame, and its role is uncertain. Sequencing input: blood buffy coat. CDR3 DNA (partial): TGCGCCAGCAGTCAACCAGGGGCCAATCAGCCC. This sequence encodes CASSQPGANQP. The entire CDR3 protein is CASSQPGANQPQHF.